Following are 30 T cell receptor beta chains from one sample sequenced in a study of blood T cells in healthy people across ages (dated by TCRdb to between 2014 and 2017). Library prep was done by 5' RACE. The run used an Illumina HiSeq 2500. A second roughly 6 to 12 cycle PCR used a sample-barcoded 5' primer and a J-beta primer mix. TCRdb reworked the public reads: Q25 trimming with fastp, MiXCR clone assembly, productive beta chains retained. CDR3 protein duplicates are merged, each entry listing the most common genes and DNA. Within this sample are around 790,000 distinct CDR3 sequences, with around 45% of them counted one time only. The ten biggest clones cover under 20% of the sample. The sequencing input was blood. These receptors were obtained from a man between 60 and 75 years old in good health.

The rearrangement uses TRBV30 and TRBJ1-2; TRBD1 agrees at 7 bases. After removal of 2 bases from V and 11 bases from J, the junction contained 8 bases not matched to a gene. The germline gives CDR1 GTSNPN, CDR2 SVGIG (reference sequence). There are 12 residues in the CDR3. CDR3 bases: TGTGCCTGGAGTCTAGGGACAGCGTGGTACACCTTC. Translating it yields CAWSLGTAWYTF.

This rearrangement joins TRBV4-3 to TRBJ1-1, with unresolved D. This CDR3 spans 15 amino acids. Trimming removed 1 base from V and 0 bases from J, with 9 bases in between. Germline CDR1 and CDR2: LGHNA and YSLEER. The CDR3 region is CASSQGAAMNTEAFF. In nucleotides, the CDR3 is TGCGCCAGCAGCCAAGGGGCGGCAATGAACACTGAAGCTTTCTTT.

This chain uses TRBV6-1 with TRBJ1-5; 9 bases match TRBD1. This CDR3 is 15 amino acids long. V shed 6 bases and J 7 bases; nucleotides not matched to a gene: 10. The germline gives CDR1 MNHNS, CDR2 SASEGT. Here the CDR3 reads CASRAQDRGWQPQHF. The CDR3 DNA reads TGTGCCAGCAGGGCCCAGGACAGGGGATGGCAGCCCCAGCATTTT.

This clonotype was counted at least ten times. The CDR3 coding sequence is TGCAGCGTTAATAGCGGGGGGTCTCACTACAATGAGCAGTTCTTC. It is translated as CSVNSGGSHYNEQFF. V gene TRBV29-1 combines with J gene TRBJ2-1, with 10 bases lining up with TRBD2. After removal of 5 bases from V and 3 bases from J, the junction contained 7 bases not matched to a gene. This CDR3 contains 15 residues. Per the germline V gene, CDR1 is SQVTM and CDR2 is ANQGSEA.

The chain joins TRBV5-5 to TRBJ2-1; no definite D call. V shed 0 bases and J shed 5 bases, with 12 bases lying between them. The CDR3 runs 15 residues. Per germline, CDR1 SGHKS and CDR2 YYEKEE (reference sequence). DNA of the CDR3: TGTGCCAGCAGCTTGGAGAGTGGGAACCACAATGAGCAGTTCTTC. Residues: CASSLESGNHNEQFF.

The chain carries TRBV6-2 or TRBV6-3 and TRBJ2-6; tentatively, D is TRBD1 (5 bases). The CDR3 covers 17 residues. The germline CDR1 and CDR2 sequences are MNHEY and SVGEGT. Trimming took 2 bases from V and 0 from J, leaving 11 bases between them. Written as DNA, the CDR3 is TGTGCCAGCAGTTACGGGGCCTATCTCTCTGGGGCCAACGTCCTGACTTTC. Translation gives CASSYGAYLSGANVLTF.

The gene calls are TRBV12-3 or TRBV12-4 and TRBJ2-7; D not certain. Matching the DNA end better, TRBJ2-5 makes the J call doubtful. The CDR3 covers 14 residues. The CDR3 DNA follows: TGTGCCAGCAGTTTCATCCTGGCTGACGAGACCCAGTACTTC. Protein: CASSFILADETQYF.

This clonotype has a count of ten or more. The chain links TRBV20-1 to TRBJ2-7; either TRBD1 or TRBD2 may supply D (5 bases each). The length of the CDR3 is 12 residues. Germline V gene sequence: CDR1 DFQATT, CDR2 SNEGSKA (reference sequence). The CDR3 reads CSAPGPYYEQYF. The CDR3, as DNA: TGCAGCGCTCCGGGACCCTACTACGAGCAGTACTTC.

This clonotype was observed a few times. V usage is TRBV3-1 and J usage is TRBJ1-1; D is perhaps TRBD1 (5 bases). Trimming left V 3 bases short and J 1 base short, with 12 bases between. The germline gives CDR1 LGHDT, CDR2 YNNKEL (reference sequence). This CDR3 has 15 residues. The CDR3 spells CASSHPGLKNTEAFF. DNA of the CDR3: TGTGCCAGCAGCCATCCGGGACTCAAGAACACTGAAGCTTTCTTT.

This chain connects TRBV6-5 to TRBJ2-7; no clear D. V lost 6 bases to trimming and J lost 3 bases, with 15 bases between them. CDR1 is MNHEY and CDR2 is SVGAGI in the germline V gene. The CDR3 runs 14 residues. As DNA, the CDR3 is TGTGCCAGCAGCCAGGCCCCCCCCAACTACGAGCAGTACTTC. Its protein product is CASSQAPPNYEQYF.

The chain carries TRBV28 and TRBJ2-5; TRBD1 might be the D (6 bases). CDR1 and CDR2 from the germline V gene are MDHEN and SYDVKM. This CDR3 contains 14 residues. Trimming stripped 6 bases from V and 4 bases from J, with 15 bases between. CDR3 loop: CASSPLQGGETQYF. The CDR3 nucleotides are TGTGCCAGCAGCCCCCTACAGGGTGGAGAGACCCAGTACTTC.

J is TRBJ2-5 and V is TRBV20-1; D is perhaps TRBD2 (6 bases). Trimming removed 1 base at V and 4 bases at J, with 16 bases between. The CDR3 covers 15 residues. CDR1 and CDR2 (germline): DFQATT, SNEGSKA (reference sequence). CDR3 coding DNA: TGCAGTGCTAGAGCCAACTACGGGACTCCAGAGACCCAGTACTTC. It codes for CSARANYGTPETQYF.

The gene calls are TRBV3-1 and TRBJ2-7; 9 bases align to TRBD1. Germline V gives CDR1 LGHDT, CDR2 YNNKEL (reference sequence). This CDR3 contains 12 residues. The ends lost 3 bases at V and 9 bases at J; junction bases unmatched: 3. CDR3 protein: CASSQTDRGQYF. The CDR3 DNA follows: TGTGCCAGCAGCCAGACGGACAGGGGGCAGTACTTC.

The rearrangement joins TRBV6-4 to TRBJ1-6; D gene uncertain. Trimming removed 5 bases at V and 7 bases at J, with 12 bases between. CDR1 and CDR2 (germline): MRHNA, SNTAGT. This CDR3 comprises 14 residues. This chain's CDR3 is CASSTMEPNSPLHF. The CDR3 DNA sequence: TGTGCCAGCAGTACGATGGAACCCAATTCACCCCTCCACTTT.

The V gene is TRBV5-1, the J gene TRBJ2-1, with 7 bases matching TRBD2. Germline CDR1 SGHRS, CDR2 YFSETQ. The CDR3 runs to 15 residues. V lost 3 bases to trimming and J lost 2 bases; unmatched junction nucleotides: 5. CDR3 in amino acids: CASSSLGGTYNEQFF. CDR3 nucleotides: TGCGCCAGCAGCTCCCTCGGGGGGACCTACAATGAGCAGTTCTTC.

Comments on this clonotype: Mismatch with germline at one junction end may stem from a read error. The chain joins TRBV4-1 to TRBJ2-5; 14 bases fit TRBD2. CDR3 length equals 16 residues. The germline V gene encodes CDR1 MGHRA and CDR2 YSYEKL. The chain's CDR3 is CASNQDGTSGGETQYF. The CDR3 DNA reads as TGCGCCAGCAACCAAGACGGGACTAGCGGGGGAGAGACCCAGTACTTC.

There are a few counts of this clonotype. The J gene is TRBJ1-2, the V gene TRBV28; D gene ambiguous. Germline CDR1 MDHEN, CDR2 SYDVKM. The CDR3 is 15 residues long. Trimming removed 1 base at V and 2 bases at J, with 11 bases between. The CDR3 DNA reads as TGTGCCAGCAGTTTATCAGCCCGGGCCAACTATGGCTACACCTTC. Amino acid sequence: CASSLSARANYGYTF.

The rearrangement links TRBV20-1 to TRBJ2-1; 12 bases are shared with TRBD2. CDR1 DFQATT and CDR2 SNEGSKA come from the germline V gene (reference sequence). V lost 6 bases and J lost 8; bases outside the gene matches: 14. The CDR3 is 16 residues long. CDR3 nucleotide sequence: TGCAGTGCAGCAGGTTCTAGCGGGGGGGCTGTTTATGAGCAGTTCTTC. Its protein is CSAAGSSGGAVYEQFF.

CDR3 region: CASSSTPRGADTQYF. DNA of the CDR3: TGTGCCAGCAGTTCGACGCCGAGGGGGGCGGATACGCAGTATTTT. The chain recombines TRBV28 with TRBJ2-3, with D perhaps given as TRBD1 or TRBD2 (6 bases each). The ends were cut back, 4 bases at V and 6 bases at J, with 17 bases in the middle. This CDR3 has 15 amino acids. Germline CDR1 MDHEN, CDR2 SYDVKM.

This clonotype came up once. The chain is built from TRBV5-1 and TRBJ2-7; D unresolved. Germline CDR1 and CDR2: SGHRS and YFSETQ. Trimming removed 0 bases at V and 3 bases at J, with 7 bases between. The CDR3 length is 13 residues. The CDR3 DNA reads as TGCGCCAGCAGCTTGGACGGCCACTACGAGCAGTACTTC. Translating gives CASSLDGHYEQYF.

The V gene is TRBV7-8, the J gene TRBJ2-5; no clear D gene. The end of the DNA aligns better with TRBJ2-7, so the J call may be wrong. The CDR3 runs to 16 residues. The germline CDR1 and CDR2 sequences are SGHVS and FQNEAQ. The CDR3 loop is CASSLRLPGRSYEQYF. As DNA, the CDR3 is TGTGCCAGCAGCTTACGGCTTCCAGGCCGATCCTACGAGCAGTACTTC.

V is TRBV6-2 or TRBV6-3 and J is TRBJ1-5; D call uncertain. In germline, CDR1 is MNHEY, CDR2 SVGEGT. V gave up 2 bases and J gave up 4 bases, with 12 bases separating them. The CDR3 totals 15 residues. DNA of the CDR3: TGTGCCAGCAGTTACCCCGGGGTCCCTAATCAGCCCCAGCATTTT. Its protein is CASSYPGVPNQPQHF.

CDR3 amino acids: CASSLVSSEQYF. DNA for the CDR3: TGTGCCAGCAGCTTAGTTAGCAGCGAGCAGTACTTC. The rearrangement links TRBV11-2 to TRBJ2-7; D is undetermined. The germline V gene has CDR1 SGHAT and CDR2 FQNNGV. The ends were cut back, 1 base at V and 6 bases at J, with 7 bases in the middle. The CDR3 is made up of 12 amino acids.

About this clonotype: This may arise from a read error, as a much more abundant clone is one base away. This CDR3 is CSASRSASTDTQYF. CDR3 bases: TGCAGTGCTAGTCGTAGCGCTAGCACAGATACGCAGTATTTT. V and J are TRBV20-1 and TRBJ2-3, with D tentatively TRBD2 (5 bases). Germline V gene lookup returns CDR1 DFQATT and CDR2 SNEGSKA (reference sequence). This CDR3 comprises 14 residues. V was shortened by 3 bases and J by 0 bases, with 10 bases between the two germline ends.

This clonotype was detected only a few times. The chain joins TRBV29-1 to TRBJ1-2; 10 bases map to TRBD1. Germline V gene data show CDR1 as SQVTM and CDR2 as ANQGSEA. This CDR3 is 16 amino acids long. Unmatched junction bases numbered 9, after V lost 0 bases and J lost 5 bases. As DNA, the CDR3 is TGCAGCGTTGAAGATCTCCAGGGGACAGGGGCATATGGCTACACCTTC. This sequence encodes CSVEDLQGTGAYGYTF.

Points on this clonotype: A much larger clone lies one base from this, so it may be a read error. V and J are TRBV29-1 and TRBJ1-2; a weak D match, TRBD1 (5 bases). The V and J ends lost 4 bases and 3 bases respectively, with 6 bases between them. The CDR3 covers 11 residues. Per the germline V gene, CDR1 is SQVTM and CDR2 is ANQGSEA. The CDR3 DNA sequence: TGCAGCGTTGGGGACGACTATGGCTACACCTTC. Residues: CSVGDDYGYTF. The full variable domain, completed using reference TRBV29-1 and TRBJ1-2, is SAVISQKPSRDICQRGTSLTIQCQVDSQVTMMFWYRQQPGQSLTLIATANQGSEATYESGFVIDKFPISRPNLTFSTLTVSNMSPEDSSIYLCSVGDDYGYTFGSGTRLTVV.

The chain employs TRBV25-1 and TRBJ2-5; D gene uncertain. The V gene's germline CDR1 is MGHDK and CDR2 SYGVNS. CDR3 length: 13 amino acids. V lost 4 bases to trimming and J lost 1 base, with 7 bases between them. The CDR3 DNA follows: TGTGCCAGCAGTGTCCCCCCCCAAGAGACCCAGTACTTC. Translating it yields CASSVPPQETQYF.

CDR3 region: CSAAVGASRYEQYF. As DNA, the CDR3 is TGCAGTGCCGCGGTGGGGGCCTCCCGCTACGAGCAGTACTTC. The chain employs TRBV20-1 and TRBJ2-7, with D possibly TRBD1 on 6 matching bases. Germline assignment: CDR1 DFQATT and CDR2 SNEGSKA (reference sequence). This CDR3 is 14 amino acids long. V gave up 6 bases and J gave up 3 bases, with 18 bases separating them.

This clonotype was seen at least ten times. V gene TRBV10-3 combines with J gene TRBJ2-7, with D maybe TRBD1 (5 bases). Germline assignment: CDR1 ENHRY and CDR2 SYGVKD. V dropped 4 bases and J dropped 7 bases, with 14 bases sitting between them. CDR3 size: 13 residues. The CDR3 sequence is CAISASTTGEQYF. Written as DNA, the CDR3 is TGTGCCATCAGTGCGTCAACTACAGGAGAGCAGTACTTC.

In this sample, this clonotype turned up many times. The CDR3 region is CASSLWGRDRSSYEQYF. CDR3 DNA sequence: TGTGCCAGCAGTTTATGGGGACGGGACCGTTCATCCTACGAGCAGTACTTC. J is TRBJ2-7 and V is TRBV28; either TRBD1 or TRBD2 may fit D (5 bases each). This CDR3 is 17 amino acids long. V was trimmed by 0 bases and J by 1 base, leaving 16 bases between them. Germline V gene data show CDR1 as MDHEN and CDR2 as SYDVKM.